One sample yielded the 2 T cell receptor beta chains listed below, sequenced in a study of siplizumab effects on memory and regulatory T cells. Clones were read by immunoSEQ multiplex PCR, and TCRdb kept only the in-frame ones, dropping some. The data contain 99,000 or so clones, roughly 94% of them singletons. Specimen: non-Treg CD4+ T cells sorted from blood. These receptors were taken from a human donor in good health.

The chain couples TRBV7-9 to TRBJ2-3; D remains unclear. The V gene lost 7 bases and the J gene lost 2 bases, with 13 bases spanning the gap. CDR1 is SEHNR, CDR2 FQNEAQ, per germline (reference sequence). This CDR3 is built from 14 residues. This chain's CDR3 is CASNNAGLTDTQYF. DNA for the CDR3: TGTGCCAGCAACAACGCCGGGCTCACAGATACGCAGTATTTT.

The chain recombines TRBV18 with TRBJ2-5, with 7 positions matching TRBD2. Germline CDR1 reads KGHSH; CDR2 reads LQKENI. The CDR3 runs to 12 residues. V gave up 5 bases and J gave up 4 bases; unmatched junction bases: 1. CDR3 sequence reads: CASSKRGETQYF. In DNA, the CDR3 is TGTGCCAGCTCAAAGCGGGGAGAGACCCAGTACTTC.